The TCR beta chain under discussion was sequenced for a study of T cell changes during pregnancy in multiple sclerosis. Generated by immunoSEQ multiplex PCR, the TCRdb table keeps only in-frame clones and is missing some. The sample shows 70,000 to 95,000 clones, 94% of them seen only once. CDR3 length equals 12 residues. From germline, CDR1 is ENHRY and CDR2 SYGVKD. Trimming took off 10 bases at V and 6 bases at J, with 13 bases between the two ends. This clone was counted once. The chain has TRBV10-3 and TRBJ2-1, with a possible D match to TRBD1 (6 bases). This clonotype originated in a female donor in good health, enrolled as a control in a pregnancy study. Material: peripheral blood, obtained after pregnancy. The CDR3 DNA reads TGTGCCACCAGGGGTCAGGGCAATGAGCAGTTCTTC. This translates into CATRGQGNEQFF.